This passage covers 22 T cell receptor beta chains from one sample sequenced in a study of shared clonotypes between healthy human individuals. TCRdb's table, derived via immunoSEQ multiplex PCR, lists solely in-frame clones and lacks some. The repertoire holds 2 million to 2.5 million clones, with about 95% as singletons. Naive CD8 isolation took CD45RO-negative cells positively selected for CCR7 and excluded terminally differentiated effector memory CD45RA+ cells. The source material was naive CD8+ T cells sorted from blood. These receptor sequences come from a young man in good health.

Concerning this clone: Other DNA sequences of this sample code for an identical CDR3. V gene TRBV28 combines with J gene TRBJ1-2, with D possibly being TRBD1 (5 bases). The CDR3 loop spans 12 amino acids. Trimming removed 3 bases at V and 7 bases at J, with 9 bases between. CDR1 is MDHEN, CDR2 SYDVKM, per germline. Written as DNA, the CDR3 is TGTGCCAGCAGTTTGGGCGGGGCTGGCTACACCTTC. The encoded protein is CASSLGGAGYTF.

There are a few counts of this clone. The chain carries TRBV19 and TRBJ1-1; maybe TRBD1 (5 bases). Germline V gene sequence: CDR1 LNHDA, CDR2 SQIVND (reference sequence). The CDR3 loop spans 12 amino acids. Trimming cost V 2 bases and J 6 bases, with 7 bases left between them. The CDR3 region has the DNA TGTGCCAGTAGTATAAGGGGAGCTGAAGCTTTCTTT. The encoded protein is CASSIRGAEAFF.

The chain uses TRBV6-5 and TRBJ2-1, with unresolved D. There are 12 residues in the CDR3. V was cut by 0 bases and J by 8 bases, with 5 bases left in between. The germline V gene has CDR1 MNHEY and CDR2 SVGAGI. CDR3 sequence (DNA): TGTGCCAGCAGTTACTCGGCTGATGAGCAGTTCTTC. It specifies CASSYSADEQFF.

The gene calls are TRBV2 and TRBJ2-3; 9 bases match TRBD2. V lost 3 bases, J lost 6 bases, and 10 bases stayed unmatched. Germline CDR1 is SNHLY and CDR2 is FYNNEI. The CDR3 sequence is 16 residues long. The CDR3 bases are TGTGCCAGCAGTGAGAGCGGGGGGCGACACGGCGATACGCAGTATTTT. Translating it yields CASSESGGRHGDTQYF.

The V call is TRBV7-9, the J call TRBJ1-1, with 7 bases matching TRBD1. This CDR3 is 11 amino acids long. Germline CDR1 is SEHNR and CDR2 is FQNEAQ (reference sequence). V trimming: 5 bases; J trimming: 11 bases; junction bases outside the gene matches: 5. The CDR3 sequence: CASSLDRAAFF. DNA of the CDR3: TGTGCCAGCAGCCTCGACAGGGCTGCTTTCTTT.

The CDR3 region is CASSLPLPGQGIFTGELFF. The DNA of the CDR3 is TGTGCCAGCAGCTTACCTTTACCGGGACAGGGTATTTTCACCGGGGAGCTGTTTTTT. The rearrangement links TRBV7-6 to TRBJ2-2, with 9 bases identical to TRBD1. Germline CDR1 SGHVS, CDR2 FNYEAQ. The CDR3 length is 19 residues. Trimming at V came to 2 bases and at J to 4 bases, leaving 14 bases not matched to a gene. The full variable domain, with the rest looked up from reference TRBV7-6 and TRBJ2-2, is GAGVSQSPRYKVTKRGQDVALRCDPISGHVSLYWYRQALGQGPEFLTYFNYEAQQDKSGLPNDRFSAERPEGSISTLTIQRTEQRDSAMYRCASSLPLPGQGIFTGELFFGEGSRLTVL.

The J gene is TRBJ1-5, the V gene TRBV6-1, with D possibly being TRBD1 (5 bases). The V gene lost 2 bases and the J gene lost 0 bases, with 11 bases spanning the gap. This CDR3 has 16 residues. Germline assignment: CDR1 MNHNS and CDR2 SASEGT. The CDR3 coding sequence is TGTGCCAGCAGTGAATTACGGGGGGATAGCAATCAGCCCCAGCATTTT. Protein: CASSELRGDSNQPQHF.

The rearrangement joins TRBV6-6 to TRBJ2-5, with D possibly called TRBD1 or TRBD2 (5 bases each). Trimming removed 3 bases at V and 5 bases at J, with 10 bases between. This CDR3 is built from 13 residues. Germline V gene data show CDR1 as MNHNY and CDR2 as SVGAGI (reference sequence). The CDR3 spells CASSYGTPETQYF. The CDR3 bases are TGTGCCAGCAGTTATGGGACCCCGGAGACCCAGTACTTC.

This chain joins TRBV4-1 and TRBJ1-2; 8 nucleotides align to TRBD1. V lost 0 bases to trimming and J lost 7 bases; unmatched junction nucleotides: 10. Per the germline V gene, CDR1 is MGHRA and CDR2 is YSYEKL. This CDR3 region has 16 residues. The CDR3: CASSQDNPGGVSGYTF. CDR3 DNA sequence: TGCGCCAGCAGCCAAGATAACCCAGGGGGCGTCTCTGGCTACACCTTC.

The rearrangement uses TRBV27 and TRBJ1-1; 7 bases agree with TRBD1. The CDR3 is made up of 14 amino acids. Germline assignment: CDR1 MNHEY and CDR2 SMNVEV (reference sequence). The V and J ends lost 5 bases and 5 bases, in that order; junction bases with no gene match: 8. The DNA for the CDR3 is TGTGCCAGCAGTGGCCGACAGGGATCGACTGAAGCTTTCTTT. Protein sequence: CASSGRQGSTEAFF.

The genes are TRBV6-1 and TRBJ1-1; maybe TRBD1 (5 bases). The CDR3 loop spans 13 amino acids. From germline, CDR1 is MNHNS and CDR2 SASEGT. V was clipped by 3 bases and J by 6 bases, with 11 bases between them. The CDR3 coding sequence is TGTGCCAGCAGTGAGAGGGGTAATGCTGAAGCTTTCTTT. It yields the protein CASSERGNAEAFF.

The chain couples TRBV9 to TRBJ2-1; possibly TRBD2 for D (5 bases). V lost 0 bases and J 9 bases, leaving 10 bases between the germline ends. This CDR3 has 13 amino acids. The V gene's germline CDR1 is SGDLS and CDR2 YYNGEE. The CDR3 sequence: CASSVGVGSEQFF. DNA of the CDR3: TGTGCCAGCAGCGTAGGGGTAGGGAGTGAGCAGTTCTTC.

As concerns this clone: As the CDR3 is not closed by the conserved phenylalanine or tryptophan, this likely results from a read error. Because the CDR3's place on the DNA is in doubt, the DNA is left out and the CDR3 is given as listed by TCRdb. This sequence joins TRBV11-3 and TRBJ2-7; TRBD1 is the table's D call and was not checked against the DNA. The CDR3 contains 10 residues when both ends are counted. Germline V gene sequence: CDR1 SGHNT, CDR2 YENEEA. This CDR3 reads CASSLEQGII.

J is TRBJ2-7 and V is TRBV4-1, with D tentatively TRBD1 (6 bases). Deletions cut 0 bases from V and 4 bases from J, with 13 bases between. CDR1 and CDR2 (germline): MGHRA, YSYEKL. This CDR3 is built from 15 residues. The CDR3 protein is CASSQDRGTWYEQYF. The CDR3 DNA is TGCGCCAGCAGCCAAGATAGGGGGACCTGGTACGAGCAGTACTTC.

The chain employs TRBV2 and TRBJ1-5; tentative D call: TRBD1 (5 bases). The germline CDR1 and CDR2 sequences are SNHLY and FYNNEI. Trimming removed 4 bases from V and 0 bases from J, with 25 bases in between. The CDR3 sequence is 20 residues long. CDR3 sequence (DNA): TGTGCCAGCAGTGCCCCTCTTTACGGGACGGATAGACCTAGCAATCAGCCCCAGCATTTT. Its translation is CASSAPLYGTDRPSNQPQHF.

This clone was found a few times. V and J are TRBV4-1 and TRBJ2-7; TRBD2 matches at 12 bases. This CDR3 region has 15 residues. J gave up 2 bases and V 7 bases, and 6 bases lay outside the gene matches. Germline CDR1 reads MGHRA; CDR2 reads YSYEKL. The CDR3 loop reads CASKATSGSPYEQYF. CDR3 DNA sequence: TGCGCCAGCAAAGCGACTAGCGGGAGCCCCTACGAGCAGTACTTC.

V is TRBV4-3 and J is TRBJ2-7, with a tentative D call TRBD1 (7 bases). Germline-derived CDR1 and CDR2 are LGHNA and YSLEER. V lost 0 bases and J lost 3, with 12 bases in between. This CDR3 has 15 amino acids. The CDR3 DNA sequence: TGCGCCAGCAGCCAAGACCCAGGGGGAGGCTACGAGCAGTACTTC. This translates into CASSQDPGGGYEQYF.

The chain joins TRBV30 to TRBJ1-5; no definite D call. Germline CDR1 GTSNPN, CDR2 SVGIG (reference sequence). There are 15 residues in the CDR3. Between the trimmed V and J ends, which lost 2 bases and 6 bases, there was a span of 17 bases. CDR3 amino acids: CAWSPTGLSGQPQHF. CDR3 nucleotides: TGTGCCTGGAGTCCAACCGGCCTGAGTGGTCAGCCCCAGCATTTT.

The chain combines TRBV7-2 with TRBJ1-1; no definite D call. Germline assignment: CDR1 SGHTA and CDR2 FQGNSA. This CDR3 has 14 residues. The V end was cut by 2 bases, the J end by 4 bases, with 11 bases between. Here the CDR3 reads CASSLLGYGTEAFF. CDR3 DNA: TGTGCCAGCAGCTTACTGGGATACGGCACTGAAGCTTTCTTT.

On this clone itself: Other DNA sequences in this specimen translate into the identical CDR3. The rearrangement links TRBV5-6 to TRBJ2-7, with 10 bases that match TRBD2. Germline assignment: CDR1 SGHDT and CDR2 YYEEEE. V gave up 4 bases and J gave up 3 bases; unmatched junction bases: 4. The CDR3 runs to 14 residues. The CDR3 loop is CASSLGTSDYEQYF. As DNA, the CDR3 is TGTGCCAGCAGCCTCGGGACTAGCGACTACGAGCAGTACTTC.

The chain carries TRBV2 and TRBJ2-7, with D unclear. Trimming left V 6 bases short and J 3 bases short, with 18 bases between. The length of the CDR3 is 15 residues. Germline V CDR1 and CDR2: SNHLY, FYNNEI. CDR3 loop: CASSPGDSLVYEQYF. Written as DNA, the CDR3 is TGTGCCAGCAGCCCGGGTGACTCCTTGGTCTACGAGCAGTACTTC.

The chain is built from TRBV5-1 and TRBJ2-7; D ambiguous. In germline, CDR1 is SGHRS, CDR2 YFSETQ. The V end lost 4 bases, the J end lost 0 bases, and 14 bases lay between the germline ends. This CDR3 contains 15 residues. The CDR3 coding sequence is TGCGCCAGCAGCCCCCTCGGTATAGGCTCCTACGAGCAGTACTTC. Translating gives CASSPLGIGSYEQYF.